This passage covers 6 T cell receptor beta chains from one sample sequenced in a study of CD4+ T cells in melanoma. The data were produced by immunoSEQ multiplex PCR, yet TCRdb's version contains in-frame clones alone and is incomplete. The table includes roughly 13,000 clones, 60% to 85% detected once. The specimen was cells from a culture (not recorded whether cultured in vitro). All receptors come from a human donor with melanoma.

This rearrangement joins TRBV4-1 to TRBJ2-5; no clear D. This CDR3 spans 15 amino acids. V shed 0 bases and J shed 5 bases, with 13 bases lying between them. Per the germline V gene, CDR1 is MGHRA and CDR2 is YSYEKL. Here the CDR3 DNA reads TGCGCCAGCAGCCAAGATTGGGATGGTCGGGAGACCCAGTACTTC. This gives the protein CASSQDWDGRETQYF.

This chain joins TRBV6-1 and TRBJ2-1; D remains ambiguous. The germline CDR1 and CDR2 sequences are MNHNS and SASEGT. V lost 3 bases, J lost 0 bases, and 15 bases lay in between. The CDR3 has 17 amino acids. The CDR3 loop is CASSDPGPPSSYNEQFF. The DNA for the CDR3 is TGTGCCAGCAGTGACCCGGGTCCACCGAGCTCCTACAATGAGCAGTTCTTC.

J is TRBJ1-2 and V is TRBV10-3, with 7 bases matching TRBD1. V shed 6 bases, J shed 5 bases, and the junction held 6 bases outside the gene matches. The germline V gene encodes CDR1 ENHRY and CDR2 SYGVKD. The CDR3 runs to 13 residues. CDR3 sequence (DNA): TGTGCCATCAGGTACATGACAGGGTATGGCTACACCTTC. Amino acids: CAIRYMTGYGYTF.

The chain couples TRBV4-1 to TRBJ2-4; 13 bases agree with TRBD2. CDR1 and CDR2 (germline): MGHRA, YSYEKL. The CDR3 is 16 amino acids. Trimming removed 4 bases from V and 8 bases from J; junction bases left unmatched: 8. DNA for the CDR3: TGCGCCAGCAGCCTCCGACTAGCGGGGGGCCGATACATTCAGTACTTC. This translates into CASSLRLAGGRYIQYF.

The rearrangement uses TRBV21-1 and TRBJ1-1. TRBV21-1 is termed a pseudogene. This CDR3 contains 17 residues. CDR3 DNA: TGTGCCAGCAGCTTATGGGGAGGGAGCGGCATGAACACTGAAGCTTTCTTT. Amino acid sequence: CASSLWGGSGMNTEAFF.

V and J are TRBV7-9 and TRBJ1-2; D might be TRBD1 (5 bases). The germline gives CDR1 SEHNR, CDR2 FQNEAQ (reference sequence). Trimming left V 6 bases short and J 8 bases short, with 19 bases between. The CDR3 spans 14 residues. CDR3 nucleotides: TGTGCCAGCAGTCCCGGGACCGCCTTGGGGGGCTACACCTTC. Translation gives CASSPGTALGGYTF.